These T cell receptor beta chains were read from a single sample in a study of T cells in narcolepsy. Sequencing was performed with immunoSEQ multiplex PCR; in TCRdb, only in-frame clones are kept and a portion is missing. The sample holds 7,700 or so clones, around 64% seen once. Sequencing was carried out using CD45RA- memory CD8+ T cells from PBMCs. Receptor source: a human donor with narcolepsy. Each CDR3 is given with its conserved first and last residue.

TRBJ2-1 | TRBV7-8 | CASSLTGYSSYNEQFF
TRBJ2-6 | TRBV7-6 | CASSSSESGANVLTF
TRBJ2-3 | TRBV4-3 | CASSPGTGHTDTQYF
TRBJ1-2 | TRBV4-3 | CASSQDRGGYGYTF
TRBJ1-2 | TRBV7-8 | CASSLDPVSHYGYTF
TRBJ1-5 | TRBV11-3 | CASSPRQGHFRNQPQHF
TRBJ2-7 | TRBV13 | CASSLMESSYEQYF
TRBJ1-6 | TRBV7-8 | CASSLAYNSPLHF
TRBJ2-2 | TRBV27 | CASSLDAVGELFF
TRBJ2-1 | TRBV9 | CASSVRTGGSYNEQFF
TRBJ2-3 | TRBV18 | CASSPGGGGDTQYF
TRBJ2-3 | TRBV14 | CASSALAGSSTDTQYF
TRBJ1-2 | TRBV29-1 | CSVERTGGPGYTF
TRBJ1-1 | TRBV7-3 | CASSWDSLGTEAFF
TRBJ1-3 | TRBV5-1 | CASSLAGSGNTIYF
TRBJ1-1 | TRBV5-6 | CASSRQMNTEAFF